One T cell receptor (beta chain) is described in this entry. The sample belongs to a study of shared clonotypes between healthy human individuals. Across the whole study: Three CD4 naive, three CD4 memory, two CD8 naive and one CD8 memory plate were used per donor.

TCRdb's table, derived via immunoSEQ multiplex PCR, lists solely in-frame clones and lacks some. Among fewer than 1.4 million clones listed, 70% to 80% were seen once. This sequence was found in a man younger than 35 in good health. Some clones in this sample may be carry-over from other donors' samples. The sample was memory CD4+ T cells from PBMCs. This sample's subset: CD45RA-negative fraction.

The CDR3 nucleotides are TGCGCCAGCAGCCAAGGAACCGGGACAGGGTCCGGAAACACCATATATTTT. Its translation: CASSQGTGTGSGNTIYF. The chain couples TRBV4-3 to TRBJ1-3; TRBD1 matches at 9 bases. Germline CDR1 is LGHNA and CDR2 is YSLEER. After removal of 1 base from V and 4 bases from J, the junction contained 8 bases not matched to a gene. The CDR3 runs to 17 residues.